Below, 13 T cell receptor beta chains from the same sample are listed, as sequenced in a study of OX40 agonist ivuxolimab in advanced cancers. Clones were sequenced by immunoSEQ multiplex PCR, and TCRdb holds only the in-frame ones, with some missing. The sample has approximately 82,000 clones; over 75% are singletons. This sample comprised CD4+ or CD8+ T cells sorted from blood, obtained in a trial of the OX40 agonist ivuxolimab. These receptors originate from an adult with an advanced solid tumor such as melanoma, head and neck, liver or kidney cancer.

The chain is built from TRBV5-1 and TRBJ2-5; 7 positions agree with TRBD1. V lost 2 bases and J lost 3; bases outside the gene matches: 1. From germline, CDR1 is SGHRS and CDR2 YFSETQ. The CDR3 length is 13 residues. CDR3 amino acids: CASSFQGEETQYF. The CDR3 coding sequence is TGCGCCAGCAGCTTCCAGGGGGAAGAGACCCAGTACTTC.

Concerning this clone itself: The junction does not match germline at one end; this may be a read error. This rearrangement joins TRBV18 to TRBJ2-1; 7 nucleotides align to TRBD2. Germline values: CDR1 KGHSH, CDR2 LQKENI. The CDR3 is 14 residues long. The DNA for the CDR3 is TGTGCCATCCCAGGTAGCGGGTCCTTCAATGAGCAGTTCTTC. It codes for CAIPGSGSFNEQFF.

The CDR3 coding sequence is TGCGCCAGCAGTGGAGCGGAACCCATTGGTGAGCAGTTCTTC. It specifies CASSGAEPIGEQFF. The V call is TRBV10-2, the J call TRBJ2-1; TRBD2 might be the D (5 bases). The V end was cut by 4 bases, the J end by 9 bases, with 16 bases between. The germline V gene encodes CDR1 WSHSY and CDR2 SAAADI. CDR3 size: 14 residues.

The chain has TRBV10-3 and TRBJ1-1, with a weak D call TRBD1 (5 bases). Trimming took 5 bases from V and 2 from J, leaving 12 bases between them. This CDR3 has 14 residues. Per the germline V gene, CDR1 is ENHRY and CDR2 is SYGVKD. The CDR3 is CAISKQDANTEAFF. The CDR3 region has the DNA TGTGCCATCAGTAAACAGGATGCAAACACTGAAGCTTTCTTT.

V gene TRBV5-5 combines with J gene TRBJ1-5, with 7 bases that match TRBD1. After removal of 4 bases from V and 5 bases from J, the junction contained 6 bases not matched to a gene. The CDR3 consists of 14 residues. Germline CDR1 and CDR2: SGHKS and YYEKEE (reference sequence). CDR3 sequence reads: CASSHGTVDQPQHF. The CDR3 DNA reads as TGTGCCAGCAGCCACGGGACAGTCGATCAGCCCCAGCATTTT.

The J gene is TRBJ1-1, the V gene TRBV5-1; D gene uncertain. The CDR3 has 13 residues. V gave up 4 bases and J gave up 5 bases, with 12 bases separating them. Per germline, CDR1 SGHRS and CDR2 YFSETQ. The CDR3 is CASSDTRGTEAFF. The CDR3 DNA reads TGCGCCAGCAGCGACACAAGAGGGACTGAAGCTTTCTTT.

This sequence joins TRBV9 and TRBJ2-4; D might be TRBD1 (5 bases). V gave up 0 bases and J gave up 8 bases, with 12 bases separating them. Germline CDR1 reads SGDLS; CDR2 reads YYNGEE. The CDR3 length is 14 residues. The CDR3 is CASSVEQIGDIQYF. CDR3 nucleotide sequence: TGTGCCAGCAGCGTAGAACAAATAGGGGACATTCAGTACTTC.

This clone has only one observation. This chain links TRBV5-4 with TRBJ2-5; D is undetermined. Germline CDR1 and CDR2: SGHNT and YYREEE (reference sequence). The CDR3 covers 14 residues. Between the trimmed V and J ends, which lost 0 bases and 4 bases, there was a span of 10 bases. CDR3 protein: CASSLGMATETQYF. CDR3 in DNA: TGTGCCAGCAGCTTGGGGATGGCGACAGAGACCCAGTACTTC.

The rearrangement links TRBV7-2 to TRBJ2-3; D may be TRBD2 (5 bases). CDR1 SGHTA and CDR2 FQGNSA come from the germline V gene. Trimming stripped 3 bases from V and 0 bases from J, with 10 bases between. The CDR3 totals 15 residues. CDR3 loop: CASSFILESTDTQYF. The DNA of the CDR3 is TGTGCCAGCAGCTTTATACTAGAAAGCACAGATACGCAGTATTTT.

This chain joins TRBV5-1 and TRBJ2-5, with TRBD2 matching over 7 bases. From germline, CDR1 is SGHRS and CDR2 YFSETQ. The ends lost 3 bases at V and 4 bases at J; junction bases unmatched: 9. The CDR3 extends over 15 amino acids. CDR3 loop: CASSWGGGRGETQYF. The CDR3, as DNA: TGCGCCAGCAGCTGGGGGGGAGGTAGAGGAGAGACCCAGTACTTC.

The chain has TRBV28 and TRBJ2-7, with D perhaps given as TRBD1 or TRBD2 (5 bases each). Trimming pared 6 bases from V and 2 bases from J, leaving 8 bases between. From germline, CDR1 is MDHEN and CDR2 SYDVKM. There are 12 residues in the CDR3. The CDR3 is CASSRGPYEQYF. The CDR3 DNA reads as TGTGCCAGCAGCCGGGGCCCCTACGAGCAGTACTTC.

This sequence joins TRBV18 and TRBJ2-3; 12 bases fit TRBD2. The V segment lost 5 bases and the J segment 4 bases; nucleotides outside the gene matches: 7. CDR3 size: 16 residues. CDR1 is KGHSH and CDR2 is LQKENI in the germline V gene. This CDR3 reads CASSERLAGDSDTQYF. CDR3 coding DNA: TGTGCCAGCTCAGAGCGACTAGCGGGAGACTCAGATACGCAGTATTTT.

This chain uses TRBV7-8 with TRBJ2-1; D remains ambiguous. V shed 1 base and J shed 0 bases, with 10 bases lying between them. Germline V gene lookup returns CDR1 SGHVS and CDR2 FQNEAQ. The CDR3 spans 16 residues. The CDR3 spells CASSLVSDSSYNEQFF. Here the CDR3 DNA reads TGTGCCAGCAGCTTAGTTTCGGATAGCTCCTACAATGAGCAGTTCTTC.